A selection of T cell receptor beta chains follows, all from one sample in a study of blood T cell repertoires in COVID-19. Method: immunoSEQ multiplex PCR; TCRdb's copy keeps in-frame clones and lacks some. Among a few hundred thousand clones listed, 88% were seen once. Input material: PBMCs or T cells enriched from blood (not recorded which). Every receptor here comes from a woman in her thirties or forties who had recovered from COVID-19. The CDR3 runs from the conserved cysteine through the conserved F or W. A D gene is named only where the DNA matches it firmly. Rows may omit the clone size; those that give it use once, few, many or a size class.

d_gene	abundance	v_gene	j_gene	CDR3nt	CDR3aa
.	.	TRBV7-2	TRBJ1-6	TGTGCCAGCAGCTTAGGACAGAACAATTCACCCCTCCACTTT	CASSLGQNNSPLHF
.	.	TRBV28	TRBJ1-1	TGTGCCAGCAGGACTCGGACAGTCTTGAACACTGAAGCTTTCTTT	CASRTRTVLNTEAFF
TRBD2	once	TRBV5-5	TRBJ2-7	TGTGCCAGCGGGGAGGGGACCCACTACGAGCAGTACTTC	CASGEGTHYEQYF
TRBD1	.	TRBV7-9	TRBJ1-2	TGTGCCAGCAGCTGGGGACAGGGGAGAGACTATGGCTACACCTTC	CASSWGQGRDYGYTF
.	.	TRBV4-2	TRBJ2-3	TGTGCCAGCAGCCAAATGACGGTCGCCGGGAGTCTTGATACGCAGTATTTT	CASSQMTVAGSLDTQYF
TRBD1	.	TRBV7-2	TRBJ1-3	TGTGCCAGCAGCTCGACAGGGTTCGTCCTCTCTGGAAACACCATATATTTT	CASSSTGFVLSGNTIYF
TRBD1	.	TRBV20-1	TRBJ1-1	TGCAGTGCTGGTGACAGGGGATCTGAAGCTTTCTTT	CSAGDRGSEAFF
TRBD1	.	TRBV7-2	TRBJ2-1	TGTGCCAGCGGACAGGGGGCAATTACTCCGCAGTTCTTC	CASGQGAITPQFF
.	.	TRBV5-4	TRBJ2-1	TGTGCCAGCAGCTTCAGAGGGAGAAGTTACAATGAGCAGTTCTTC	CASSFRGRSYNEQFF
.	once	TRBV6-5	TRBJ1-6	TGTGCCAGCAGTTACTCTTCACAGGAAGATTCACCCCTCCACTTT	CASSYSSQEDSPLHF
TRBD1	.	TRBV10-1	TRBJ2-3	TGCGCCAGCAGCCGGGACAGCTCATCAGATACGCAGTATTTT	CASSRDSSSDTQYF
TRBD1	.	TRBV7-9	TRBJ1-6	TGTGCCAGCAGCCGGGACAGGGAAAATTCACCCCTCCACTTT	CASSRDRENSPLHF
.	.	TRBV10-3	TRBJ1-5	TGTGCCATCAGTGAGTCATCCCAGATCATCCAGCATTTT	CAISESSQIIQHF
.	.	TRBV5-1	TRBJ2-5	TGCGCCAGCAGCTTGGAAGATATCGGAGAAGAGACCCAGTACTTC	CASSLEDIGEETQYF
.	.	TRBV12-5	TRBJ2-1	TGTGCTAGTGGCCGGACCGGGACAAGCTCCTACAATGAGCAGTTCTTC	CASGRTGTSSYNEQFF
.	.	TRBV5-8	TRBJ1-2	TGTGCCAGCAACAAGGGACGGGAGTATGGCTACACCTTC	CASNKGREYGYTF
.	.	TRBV7-2	TRBJ1-5	TGTGCCAGCAGCTTAGGGGGGGGGTGGAATCAGCCCCAGCATTTT	CASSLGGGWNQPQHF
TRBD1	.	TRBV2	TRBJ1-5	TGTGCCAGCAGTGCGACAGGGGGAGGTCAGCCCCAGCATTTT	CASSATGGGQPQHF
.	.	TRBV5-6	TRBJ1-2	TGTGCCAGCAGCTTATTCGACGGGAAAAACTATGGCTACACCTTC	CASSLFDGKNYGYTF
.	.	TRBV7-9	TRBJ1-3	TGTGCCAGCCTCTCTGGAAACACCATATATTTT	CASLSGNTIYF
TRBD1	.	TRBV7-9	TRBJ1-4	TGTGCCAGCAGCTTAGAGGCAGGGGGCCGAGAAAAACTGTTTTTT	CASSLEAGGREKLFF
TRBD1	.	TRBV29-1	TRBJ1-5	TGCAGCGGGACGACAGGGAGAGATCAGCCCCAGCATTTT	CSGTTGRDQPQHF
.	.	TRBV5-6	TRBJ1-5	TGTGCCAGCAGCTTGAAAGGGGGTAGGGCCAATCAGCCCCAGCATTTT	CASSLKGGRANQPQHF
TRBD2	.	TRBV27	TRBJ2-4	TGTGCCAGCAGTTTATCGGCGGGAGGGCCGACCAAAAACATTCAGTACTTC	CASSLSAGGPTKNIQYF